This T cell receptor beta chain was sequenced during a study of control samples from healthy donors and cancer patients. V lost 0 bases, J lost 3 bases, and 6 bases lay in between. Germline V gives CDR1 SGHRS, CDR2 YFSETQ. This CDR3 is 13 amino acids long. Sequencing used immunoSEQ multiplex PCR; TCRdb keeps in-frame clones, though not all of them. The table includes around 150,000 clones, just over 95% detected once. Input material: blood. The chain has TRBV5-1 and TRBJ2-5; D is unresolved. The sequence derives from a woman between 25 and 40 years old in good health. The CDR3 region is CASSLARKETQYF. In DNA form, the CDR3 reads TGCGCCAGCAGCTTGGCTCGGAAAGAGACCCAGTACTTC. Drawing the rest from reference TRBV5-1 and TRBJ2-5, the complete variable domain is KAGVTQTPRYLIKTRGQQVTLSCSPISGHRSVSWYQQTPGQGLQFLFEYFSETQRNKGNFPGRFSGRQFSNSRSEMNVSTLELGDSALYLCASSLARKETQYFGPGTRLLVL.